This TCR beta chain was profiled in a study of blood T cell repertoires in COVID-19. TCRdb's table, derived via immunoSEQ multiplex PCR, lists solely in-frame clones and lacks some. The table has fewer than 85,000 clones, 65% to 85% seen once. CDR3 length: 14 residues. Germline V lookup: CDR1 SGHDT, CDR2 YYEEEE. V was pared by 3 bases and J by 6 bases, with 13 bases between. This sequence joins TRBV5-6 and TRBJ1-5, with D possibly TRBD1 on 5 matching bases. The sample comprised peripheral blood. The receptor comes from a woman of 80 years or more with active or convalescent COVID-19. Written as DNA, the CDR3 is TGTGCCAGCAGCTCGGAGGGGAGAAGTCAGCCCCAGCATTTT. Translating it yields CASSSEGRSQPQHF.